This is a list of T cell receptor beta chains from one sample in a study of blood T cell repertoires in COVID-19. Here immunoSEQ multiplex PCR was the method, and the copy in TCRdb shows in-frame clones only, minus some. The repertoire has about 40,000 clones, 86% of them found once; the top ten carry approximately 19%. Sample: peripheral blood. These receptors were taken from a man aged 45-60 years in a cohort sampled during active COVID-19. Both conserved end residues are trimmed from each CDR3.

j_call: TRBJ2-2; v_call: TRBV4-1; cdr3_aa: ASSPPGQGDTGELF
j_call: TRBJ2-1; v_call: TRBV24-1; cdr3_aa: ATSDLHDSDNEQF
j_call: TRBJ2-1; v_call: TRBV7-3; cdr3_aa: ASSLSSGDNEQF
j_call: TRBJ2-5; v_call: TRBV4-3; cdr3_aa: ASSSRADRGARETQY
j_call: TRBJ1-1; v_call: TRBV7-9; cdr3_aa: ASSDTGGRVNTEAF
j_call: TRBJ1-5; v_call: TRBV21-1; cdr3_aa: ASSKMLEVNQPQH
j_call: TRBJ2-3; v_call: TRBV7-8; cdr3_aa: ASSPAGFDTDTQY
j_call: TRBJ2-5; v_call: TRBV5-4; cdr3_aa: ASSLRQQEETQY
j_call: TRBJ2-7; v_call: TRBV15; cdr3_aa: ATSRGPGDRVRTYEQY
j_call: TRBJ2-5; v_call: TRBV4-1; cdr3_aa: ASSQDFKGGGQETQY
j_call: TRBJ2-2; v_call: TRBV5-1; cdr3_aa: ASSPKRGELGELF
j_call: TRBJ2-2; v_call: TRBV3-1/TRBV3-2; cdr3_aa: ASSQGTNTGELF
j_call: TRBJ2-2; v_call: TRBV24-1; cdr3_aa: ATGGQNTGELF
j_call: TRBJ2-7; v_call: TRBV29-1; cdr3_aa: SVYSGGFYEQY
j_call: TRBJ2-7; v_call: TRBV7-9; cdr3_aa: ASSPRDSRYEQY
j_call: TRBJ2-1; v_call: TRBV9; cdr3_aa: ASSVGVTGDNEQF
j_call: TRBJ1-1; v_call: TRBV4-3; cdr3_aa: ASSQHGTAYTEAF
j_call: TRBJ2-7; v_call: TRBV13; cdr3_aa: ASSLTPTGTYYEQY
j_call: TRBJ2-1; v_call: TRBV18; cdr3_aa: ASSPASPYNEQF
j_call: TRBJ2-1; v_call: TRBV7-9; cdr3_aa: ASSPDSYNEQF
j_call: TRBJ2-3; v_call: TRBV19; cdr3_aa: ASSIDLGADTQY
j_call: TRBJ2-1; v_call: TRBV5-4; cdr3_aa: ASTLVGGGAFDEQF